The present T cell receptor beta chain was sequenced within a study of blood T cell repertoires in COVID-19. Looking at the study overall: The study drew acute and convalescent COVID-19 samples from the United States, Italy and Spain. Nucleic acid was either cDNA or gDNA, and it came from T cells, B-cell-depleted T cells, or PBMCs.

Methods used by the authors: The assay estimated nucleated cells by amplifying reference gene primers. The assay was immunoSEQ multiplex PCR, and TCRdb's table has in-frame clones only and misses some. V, J and clone size are those of that table, while D and trimming were read from the DNA. The table has 61,000 or so clones, 65% to 80% seen once. The CDR3 spans 17 residues. Per the germline V gene, CDR1 is MDHEN and CDR2 is SYDVKM. Trimming removed 5 bases from V and 7 bases from J, with 26 bases in between. The receptor was isolated from a woman in her 70s with acute or convalescent COVID-19. This chain connects TRBV28 to TRBJ1-2; D possibly corresponds to TRBD1 (5 bases). Sequencing used peripheral blood. CDR3 sequence reads: CASSLLSVDLFQGGYTF. The CDR3 region has the DNA TGTGCCAGCAGTCTTCTGAGCGTTGATCTCTTTCAGGGTGGCTACACCTTC.